Following are 19 T cell receptor beta chains from one sample sequenced in a study of cytomegalovirus exposure and HLA in healthy donors (dated by TCRdb to 2017 to 2019). The library was produced with the immunoSEQ multiplex PCR assay. Sourced from immuneACCESS, this table was stored by TCRdb with only in-frame sequences that have V and J called. A share of the clones is absent; for the studies checked, an unresolved V gene accounts for under half, and the remainder has no known explanation. For this sample the table gives some 210,000 clones, of which around nine tenths were detected only once. The top ten constitute 2% to 2.5% of the sample. Sequencing used PBMCs. These receptor sequences come from a woman in her late teens or twenties in good health and CMV-seropositive.

The V gene is TRBV28, the J gene TRBJ2-1; 9 bases are shared with TRBD2. The V segment lost 2 bases and the J segment 7 bases; nucleotides outside the gene matches: 6. Germline assignment: CDR1 MDHEN and CDR2 SYDVKM. This CDR3 is 15 amino acids long. CDR3 protein: CASSLTSGQGNEQFF. In DNA form, the CDR3 reads TGTGCCAGCAGTTTAACTAGCGGGCAAGGTAATGAGCAGTTCTTC.

The CDR3 reads CASSKSHQPQHF. In DNA form, the CDR3 reads TGTGCCAGCAGCAAAAGCCATCAGCCCCAGCATTTT. The genes are TRBV21-1 and TRBJ1-5. TRBV21-1 is marked as a pseudogene. CDR3 size: 12 residues.

This chain links TRBV25-1 with TRBJ2-1; TRBD2 matches 14 bases. This CDR3 region has 16 residues. Germline loops: CDR1 MGHDK, CDR2 SYGVNS. The V gene end was trimmed by 1 base and the J gene end by 7 bases; junction bases not matched to a gene: 3. CDR3: CASSESTSGRVNEQFF. The CDR3 DNA is TGTGCCAGCAGTGAATCGACTAGCGGGAGGGTTAATGAGCAGTTCTTC.

V gene TRBV11-2 combines with J gene TRBJ2-2, with 8 nucleotides matching TRBD2. V dropped 3 bases and J dropped 0; count of bases not matched to a gene: 6. The CDR3 contains 17 residues. From germline, CDR1 is SGHAT and CDR2 FQNNGV. The CDR3 protein is CASSFLLAGSNTGELFF. CDR3 DNA sequence: TGTGCCAGCAGCTTCCTCCTAGCGGGTTCGAACACCGGGGAGCTGTTTTTT. The full variable domain, completed using reference TRBV11-2 and TRBJ2-2, is EAGVAQSPRYKIIEKRQSVAFWCNPISGHATLYWYQQILGQGPKLLIQFQNNGVVDDSQLPKDRFSAERLKGVDSTLKIQPAKLEDSAVYLCASSFLLAGSNTGELFFGEGSRLTVL.

V is TRBV7-9 and J is TRBJ2-1, with D possibly TRBD2 on 6 matching bases. Germline values: CDR1 SEHNR, CDR2 FQNEAQ (reference sequence). V shed 6 bases and J shed 8 bases, with 20 bases lying between them. This CDR3 contains 15 residues. The CDR3 reads CASRSDGSSWDEQFF. In DNA form, the CDR3 reads TGTGCCAGCAGAAGTGACGGGAGCTCGTGGGATGAGCAGTTCTTC.

The rearrangement joins TRBV27 to TRBJ1-2; TRBD1 is a possible D gene (5 bases). Trimming shortened V by 3 bases and J by 4 bases, and 27 bases separated the two germline ends. The germline gives CDR1 MNHEY, CDR2 SMNVEV (reference sequence). The length of the CDR3 is 19 residues. CDR3 residues: CASSFANLPGRVGSYGYTF. CDR3 in DNA: TGTGCCAGCAGTTTCGCAAACCTCCCGGGCAGGGTTGGTTCCTATGGCTACACCTTC.

This chain joins TRBV5-4 and TRBJ1-1; D not certain. Germline-derived CDR1 and CDR2 are SGHNT and YYREEE (reference sequence). Trimming removed 3 bases from V and 5 bases from J, with 5 bases in between. The CDR3 is 11 amino acids. The CDR3 DNA sequence: TGTGCCAGCAGCTACGGGACTGAAGCTTTCTTT. Translating it yields CASSYGTEAFF.

Here the CDR3 reads CASSVVGSGYNEQFF. The CDR3 bases are TGTGCCAGCAGCGTAGTAGGTAGCGGCTACAATGAGCAGTTCTTC. This chain links TRBV9 with TRBJ2-1, with D maybe TRBD2 (6 bases). The CDR3 has 15 amino acids. From germline, CDR1 is SGDLS and CDR2 YYNGEE. The V end lost 0 bases, the J end lost 3 bases, and 10 bases lay between the germline ends.

This chain links TRBV27 with TRBJ1-1; tentative D call: TRBD1 (6 bases). Per the germline V gene, CDR1 is MNHEY and CDR2 is SMNVEV (reference sequence). The CDR3 extends over 14 amino acids. Trimming stripped 6 bases from V and 7 bases from J, with 18 bases between. The CDR3 here is CASSLGGGGVEAFF. The CDR3 DNA is TGTGCCAGCAGCTTGGGGGGAGGGGGGGTTGAAGCTTTCTTT.

The rearrangement uses TRBV6-5 and TRBJ1-4, with 7 bases fitting TRBD1. Germline CDR1 MNHEY, CDR2 SVGAGI. V trimming: 5 bases; J trimming: 7 bases; junction bases outside the gene matches: 7. CDR3 size: 14 residues. CDR3 DNA: TGTGCCAGCAGTGGCCCAGGGGGAAGTGAAAAACTGTTTTTT. Translation gives CASSGPGGSEKLFF.

The chain links TRBV5-1 to TRBJ2-7; 8 nucleotides match TRBD2. The germline gives CDR1 SGHRS, CDR2 YFSETQ. The CDR3 consists of 15 residues. The J segment lost 6 bases and the V segment lost 0 bases, leaving 8 bases of the junction unmatched. CDR3 residues: CASSLGGAGESEQYF. The DNA for the CDR3 is TGCGCCAGCAGCTTGGGTGGAGCGGGAGAGAGCGAGCAGTACTTC.

This rearrangement joins TRBV28 to TRBJ1-3; perhaps TRBD1 as D (6 bases). The CDR3 totals 16 residues. V was pared by 6 bases and J by 0 bases, with 15 bases between. CDR1 MDHEN and CDR2 SYDVKM come from the germline V gene. CDR3 bases: TGTGCCAGCAGAAATGGACAGACTTACTCTGGAAACACCATATATTTT. This encodes CASRNGQTYSGNTIYF.

This chain uses TRBV15 with TRBJ2-1; the match to TRBD2 covers 11 bases. The ends lost 0 bases at V and 0 bases at J; junction bases unmatched: 4. CDR3 length: 18 residues. Germline values: CDR1 LNHNV, CDR2 YYDKDF (reference sequence). CDR3 residues: CATSRDILAGVSYNEQFF. The CDR3 DNA reads as TGTGCCACCAGCAGAGATATACTAGCGGGGGTCTCCTACAATGAGCAGTTCTTC.

V is TRBV6-1 and J is TRBJ2-7; the D gene is possibly TRBD2 (6 bases). Germline CDR1 and CDR2: MNHNS and SASEGT. This CDR3 has 17 amino acids. V dropped 2 bases and J dropped 0 bases, with 17 bases sitting between them. The DNA for the CDR3 is TGTGCCAGCAGTGAATTTCGAGGAGGGGTCTTCTCCTACGAGCAGTACTTC. Its protein product is CASSEFRGGVFSYEQYF.

This clone was seen just once. The rearrangement joins TRBV28 to TRBJ1-1; TRBD1 aligns across 7 bases. After removal of 6 bases from V and 0 bases from J, the junction contained 7 bases not matched to a gene. The germline V gene encodes CDR1 MDHEN and CDR2 SYDVKM. The CDR3 has 15 amino acids. CDR3: CASRRWDRLNTEAFF. The DNA for the CDR3 is TGTGCCAGCAGGCGGTGGGACAGATTGAACACTGAAGCTTTCTTT.

The chain recombines TRBV9 with TRBJ1-2; 8 bases align to TRBD1. CDR1 is SGDLS, CDR2 YYNGEE, per germline. This CDR3 region has 17 residues. J gave up 2 bases and V 0 bases, and 9 bases lay outside the gene matches. The chain's CDR3 is CASSVGQGLDSNYGYTF. DNA of the CDR3: TGTGCCAGCAGCGTAGGACAGGGGCTCGACTCCAACTATGGCTACACCTTC. Full variable domain (missing parts from reference TRBV9 and TRBJ1-2): DSGVTQTPKHLITATGQRVTLRCSPRSGDLSVYWYQQSLDQGLQFLIQYYNGEERAKGNILERFSAQQFPDLHSELNLSSLELGDSALYFCASSVGQGLDSNYGYTFGSGTRLTVV.

V is TRBV28 and J is TRBJ2-5, with TRBD1 matching over 7 bases. Germline V gene sequence: CDR1 MDHEN, CDR2 SYDVKM. Trimming took 6 bases from V and 7 from J; bases not matched to a gene: 8. CDR3 length: 13 residues. CDR3 sequence: CASSLTGTGTQYF. As DNA, the CDR3 is TGTGCCAGCAGCTTGACAGGGACGGGGACCCAGTACTTC.

This clone was detected only once. The V and J genes are TRBV27 and TRBJ2-7; 13 bases line up with TRBD2. Unmatched junction bases numbered 12, after V lost 6 bases and J lost 1 base. Germline V lookup: CDR1 MNHEY, CDR2 SMNVEV (reference sequence). This CDR3 contains 18 residues. The CDR3 loop reads CASRKGLAGVFGSYEQYF. The CDR3 nucleotides read TGTGCCAGCAGGAAAGGACTAGCGGGAGTGTTTGGATCCTACGAGCAGTACTTC.

The rearrangement joins TRBV7-9 to TRBJ2-7; the match to TRBD2 covers 9 bases. The CDR3 has 15 residues. Germline V gives CDR1 SEHNR, CDR2 FQNEAQ (reference sequence). V was clipped by 1 base and J by 2 bases; unmatched bases: 3. The CDR3 loop reads CASSLDGGRAYEQYF. DNA for the CDR3: TGTGCCAGCAGCTTAGATGGCGGGAGGGCCTACGAGCAGTACTTC.